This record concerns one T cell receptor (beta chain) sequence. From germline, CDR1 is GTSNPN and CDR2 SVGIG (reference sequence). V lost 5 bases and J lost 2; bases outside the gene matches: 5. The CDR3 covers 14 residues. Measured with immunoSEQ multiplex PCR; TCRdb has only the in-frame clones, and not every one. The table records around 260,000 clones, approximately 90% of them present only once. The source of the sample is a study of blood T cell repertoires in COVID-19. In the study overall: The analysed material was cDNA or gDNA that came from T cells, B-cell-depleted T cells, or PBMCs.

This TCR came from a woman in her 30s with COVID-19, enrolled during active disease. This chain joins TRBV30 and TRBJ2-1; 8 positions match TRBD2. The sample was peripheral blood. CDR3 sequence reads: CAWDSGITYNEQFF. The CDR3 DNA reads TGTGCCTGGGATAGCGGGATTACCTACAATGAGCAGTTCTTC.